This T cell receptor (beta chain) was recovered during a study of blood T cells in healthy people across ages (dated by TCRdb to 2014 to 2015). With respect to the entire study: In model experiments, template switching captured roughly one uniquely barcoded TCR beta cDNA molecule for every two T cells. To track age-related changes in TCR beta repertoire diversity, the study relied on deep sequencing normalized with unique cDNA molecular identifiers. Donors were grouped into four age groups: young (average 16 years), middle-aged (39), aged (around 62) and long-lived (approximately 75). Using the same blood draw, the study looked at two additional independent replicas of 1 million unique cDNA reads for two donors, one aged 18 to 30 and the other aged 80 or older.

What the work shows at the level of the full study, not this receptor alone: There was a strong correlation between observed TCR beta diversity and the percentage of naive T cells measured by flow cytometry. The CMV infection status of donors was not known, potentially confounding age-related changes in expanded clonotypes. Bulk unsorted PBMC profiling prevented conclusive comparison of naive and antigen-experienced compartments. Estimates of total diversity based on one million sequenced T cells were considered lower bounds and underestimates. As age increased, observed TCR beta diversity per million T cells dropped in a roughly linear way, and a significant reduction was already evident by age approximately 40. The long-lived group showed more naive CD4+ T cells, fewer expanded clones and increased TCR diversity than the aged group, suggesting age selection.

Turning to this clonotype: This receptor's antigen is unknown. Per-base qualities were not stored, and no clone one base away is much larger.

Libraries came from 5' RACE. TCRdb names Illumina HiSeq 2500 as the instrument used. A second PCR of roughly 7 to 11 cycles was performed with a sample-barcoded 5' primer and a J-beta primer mix. A template-switch 5' adaptor carrying 12 random nucleotides introduced a unique molecular identifier onto each TCR beta cDNA molecule. Each sample yielded at least 2.5 million CDR3-containing paired-end reads. First-strand cDNA was synthesized from all RNA with the Mint cDNA synthesis kit, primed by a TRBC-specific oligonucleotide. After uracil-DNA glycosylase treatment, a first 18-cycle PCR used universal primers M1SS and BC2_uni_R on all cDNA. Regarding the original processing steps: Normalization of each sample was performed by random selection of 1 million high-quality reads, each carrying a distinct molecular identifier. Reads sharing molecular identifiers were discarded rather than binned into consensus sequences. MiTCR, with a Q25 quality threshold and the strictest error-elimination algorithm, was used for CDR3 identification, clonotype clustering and error correction. A nonparametric unseen species model with Euler transformation was used to estimate lower-bound total TCR beta diversity. In-frame beta chains were kept once TCRdb had trimmed the public reads at Q25 with fastp and called clones with MiXCR. Identical CDR3 proteins give one entry, which carries the most common genes and DNA. For this entry, the V and J calls and clone size follow TCRdb and not the study's own pipeline. The sample yields roughly 1,000,000 distinct CDR3 sequences; approximately 26% were counted once. Clones ranked in the top ten supply approximately 0.79% of the sample.

There are 15 amino acids in the CDR3, from cysteine to phenylalanine inclusive. Only CDR3 DNA remains: 45 bases, in frame from the first base. CDR1 and CDR2 were assigned from the germline V gene (reference sequence) as DFQATT and SNEGSKA. The donors were under 40 Caucasian individuals from Russia, aged 6 to 90 years, who were systemically healthy. Around 10 milliliters of peripheral blood were collected from each donor into EDTA-treated Vacutainer tubes. Ficoll-Paque density-gradient centrifugation was used to isolate PBMCs, with at least 7 million obtained per sample. Trizol reagent was used to extract total RNA from the PBMCs, yielding at least 5.5 micrograms per sample. For every donor, an aliquot of PBMCs went through flow cytometry to measure the percentages of naive CD45RAhigh/CD27high T cells. In addition, the sample was reused for a study of T cells of mothers and their children. The second study also describes: Nine systemically healthy Caucasian individuals served as donors, namely three mothers together with their six children. cDNA synthesis used all of the extracted RNA, with 1.5 ug of RNA in each 15 ul reaction. Sample barcodes and 2-4 random nucleotides were added via the M1S primer in the second PCR. Each mother yielded over 8 million TCR beta CDR3 reads and each child a few million reads. In both related and unrelated pairs, thymic selection shapes the output of TCR recombination in a similar way, with inherited differences having only a minor effect. Normalized repertoire overlap in related mother-child pairs was always slightly higher than in unrelated mother-child pairs, but the difference was never significant. No persistent microchimeric T cell clones were found, with a detection sensitivity of approximately 110 clones per million clonotypes. In the study, deep NGS was used to compare the TCR beta repertoires of mothers and children, and features distinguishing related mother-child pairs from unrelated individuals were sought. The mean age was about 37 +/- 4 years for the mothers and approximately 11 +/- 4 years for the children. After adapters were ligated using NEBNext reagents, the libraries underwent 100+100 nt paired-end sequencing on an Illumina HiSeq 2000. Mother and child libraries were prepared a month apart and sequenced in separate runs to prevent cross-contamination. Between 500,000 and 2,000,000 distinct TCR beta clonotypes were identified per donor. Naive TCR beta clonotypes were estimated from low-frequency clonotypes matched to each donor's FACS-determined naive share, without sorting.

The receptor was isolated from a girl aged 2 to 9 in good health. The chain uses TRBV20-1 and TRBJ2-5; 12 nucleotides in the junction match TRBD2. The DNA end is a closer match to TRBJ2-1, so the J assignment may be wrong. The sequenced sample was blood. CDR3 region: CSAPRLAGAFNEQFF. The bases read TGCAGTGCTCCGAGACTAGCGGGAGCGTTCAATGAGCAGTTCTTC.